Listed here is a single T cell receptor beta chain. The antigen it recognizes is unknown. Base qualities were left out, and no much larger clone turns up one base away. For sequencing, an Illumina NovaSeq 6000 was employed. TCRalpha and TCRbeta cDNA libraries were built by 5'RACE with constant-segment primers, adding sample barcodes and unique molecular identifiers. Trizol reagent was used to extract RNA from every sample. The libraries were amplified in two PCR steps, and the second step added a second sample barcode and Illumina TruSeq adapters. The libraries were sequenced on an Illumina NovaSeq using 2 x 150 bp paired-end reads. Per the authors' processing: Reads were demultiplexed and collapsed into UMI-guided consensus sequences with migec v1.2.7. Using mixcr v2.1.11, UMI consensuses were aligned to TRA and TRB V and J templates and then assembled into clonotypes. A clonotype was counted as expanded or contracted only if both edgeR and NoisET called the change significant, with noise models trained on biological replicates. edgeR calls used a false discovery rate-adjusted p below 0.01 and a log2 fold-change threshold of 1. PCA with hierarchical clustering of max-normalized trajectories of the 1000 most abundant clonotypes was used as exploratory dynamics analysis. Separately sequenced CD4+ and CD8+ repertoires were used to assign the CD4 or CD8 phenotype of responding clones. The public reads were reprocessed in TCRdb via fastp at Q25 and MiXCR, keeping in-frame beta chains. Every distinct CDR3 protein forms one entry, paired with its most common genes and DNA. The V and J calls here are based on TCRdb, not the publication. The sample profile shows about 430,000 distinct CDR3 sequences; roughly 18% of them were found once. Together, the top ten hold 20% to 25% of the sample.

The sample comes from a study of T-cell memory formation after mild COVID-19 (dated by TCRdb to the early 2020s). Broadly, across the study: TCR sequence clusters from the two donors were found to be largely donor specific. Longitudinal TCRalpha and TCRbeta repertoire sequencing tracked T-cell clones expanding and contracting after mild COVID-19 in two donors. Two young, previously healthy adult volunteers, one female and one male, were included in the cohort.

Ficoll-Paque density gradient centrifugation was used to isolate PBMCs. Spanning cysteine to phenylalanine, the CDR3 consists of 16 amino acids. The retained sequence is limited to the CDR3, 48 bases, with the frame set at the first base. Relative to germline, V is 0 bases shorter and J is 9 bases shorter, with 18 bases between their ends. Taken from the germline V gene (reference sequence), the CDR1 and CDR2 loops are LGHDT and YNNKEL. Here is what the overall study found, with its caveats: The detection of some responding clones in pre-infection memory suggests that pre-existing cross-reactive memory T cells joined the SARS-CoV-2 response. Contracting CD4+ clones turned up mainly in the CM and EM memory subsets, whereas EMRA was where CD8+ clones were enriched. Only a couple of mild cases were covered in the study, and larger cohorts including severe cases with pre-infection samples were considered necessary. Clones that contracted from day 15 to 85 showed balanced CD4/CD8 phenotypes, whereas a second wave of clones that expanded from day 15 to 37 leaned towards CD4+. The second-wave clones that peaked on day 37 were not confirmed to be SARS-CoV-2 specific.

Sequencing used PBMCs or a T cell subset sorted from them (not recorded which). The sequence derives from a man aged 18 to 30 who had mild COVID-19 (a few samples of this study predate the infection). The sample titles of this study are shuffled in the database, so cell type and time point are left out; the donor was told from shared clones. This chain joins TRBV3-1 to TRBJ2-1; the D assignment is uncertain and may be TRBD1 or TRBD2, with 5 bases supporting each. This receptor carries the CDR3 CASSQDTGHWGGEQFF. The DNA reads TGTGCCAGCAGCCAAGATACGGGGCACTGGGGCGGTGAGCAGTTCTTC.